Below are 21 T cell receptor beta chains sequenced from a single sample in a study of T-cell reconstitution after alpha-beta-depleted transplantation in children. The TCRbeta library was prepared with unique molecular identifiers. TCRdb passed the PCR reads through MiXCR, listing each CDR3 protein once. The sample yields some 76,000 distinct CDR3 sequences, approximately 11% seen once. The sample here was PBMCs, taken before TCRalphabeta/CD19-depleted stem cell transplant. Every receptor here comes from a boy aged 5-17 years with acute myeloid leukemia, due to receive a stem cell transplant.

This clonotype showed up many times. The chain employs TRBV20-1 and TRBJ2-7; 12 nucleotides align to TRBD2. This CDR3 contains 13 residues. Germline V gives CDR1 DFQATT, CDR2 SNEGSKA (reference sequence). V lost 3 bases and J lost 3; bases outside the gene matches: 0. CDR3 sequence reads: CSARGLAGYEQYV. The CDR3 region has the DNA TGCAGTGCTAGGGGACTAGCGGGCTACGAGCAGTACGTC.

This clonotype was observed at least ten times. This chain uses TRBV3-1 with TRBJ2-7, with 7 bases fitting TRBD2. This CDR3 is 15 amino acids long. Per germline, CDR1 LGHDT and CDR2 YNNKEL (reference sequence). Trimming removed 1 base from V and 9 bases from J; junction bases left unmatched: 12. CDR3 loop: CASSQGTGGSYPQYF. CDR3 nucleotides: TGTGCCAGCAGCCAAGGAACCGGCGGGAGTTACCCGCAGTACTTC.

V is TRBV11-2 and J is TRBJ1-5; D remains unclear. V was cut by 2 bases and J by 0 bases, with 11 bases left in between. The CDR3 length is 16 residues. Germline CDR1 is SGHAT and CDR2 is FQNNGV. The CDR3 nucleotides read TGTGCCAGCAGCTTAAGGGCTCATTATAGCAATCAGCCCCAGCATTTT. It specifies CASSLRAHYSNQPQHF. Based on the CDR3 plus reference TRBV11-2 and TRBJ1-5, the full variable domain is EAGVAQSPRYKIIEKRQSVAFWCNPISGHATLYWYQQILGQGPKLLIQFQNNGVVDDSQLPKDRFSAERLKGVDSTLKIQPAKLEDSAVYLCASSLRAHYSNQPQHFGDGTRLSIL.

This clonotype was seen at least ten times. The chain couples TRBV7-2 to TRBJ1-2, with a weak D call TRBD1 (5 bases). CDR1 is SGHTA, CDR2 FQGNSA, per germline. This CDR3 is built from 14 residues. The germline V and J ends were trimmed by 1 base and 8 bases, with 14 bases remaining between them. The CDR3 coding sequence is TGTGCCAGCAGCTTAGATAGGGGCCCAGGGGGCTACACCTTC. This gives the protein CASSLDRGPGGYTF.

This clonotype was recorded at least ten times. CDR3 in amino acids: CASSQTGLNYGYTF. DNA for the CDR3: TGTGCCAGCAGCCAAACAGGGCTTAACTATGGCTACACCTTC. The chain has TRBV3-1 and TRBJ1-2, with a tentative D call TRBD1 (6 bases). Germline V gene lookup returns CDR1 LGHDT and CDR2 YNNKEL (reference sequence). Trimming took 2 bases from V and 1 from J, leaving 8 bases between them. This CDR3 has 14 residues.

This clonotype was detected ten times or more. The J gene is TRBJ2-3, the V gene TRBV20-1, with a possible D match to TRBD2 (7 bases). The CDR3 extends over 14 amino acids. Trimming pared 3 bases from V and 3 bases from J, leaving 13 bases between. Germline V gene sequence: CDR1 DFQATT, CDR2 SNEGSKA (reference sequence). The CDR3 loop reads CSARAGALTDTQYF. CDR3 DNA sequence: TGCAGTGCTAGGGCGGGGGCTCTGACAGATACGCAGTATTTT.

There are many counts of this clonotype. The CDR3, as DNA: TGTGCCAGCAGCCAGACAGGGGGGAGCACAGATACGCAGTATTTT. This sequence encodes CASSQTGGSTDTQYF. This rearrangement joins TRBV11-3 to TRBJ2-3; 9 positions match TRBD1. The CDR3 has 15 amino acids. V lost 5 bases to trimming and J lost 0 bases; unmatched junction nucleotides: 3. The V gene's germline CDR1 is SGHNT and CDR2 YENEEA.

This clonotype was picked up many times. The rearrangement links TRBV6-5 to TRBJ2-1; unclear D gene. Trimming pared 2 bases from V and 6 bases from J, leaving 17 bases between. CDR3 length equals 16 residues. Per the germline V gene, CDR1 is MNHEY and CDR2 is SVGAGI. Here the CDR3 reads CASSYLTQIGFNEQFF. CDR3 bases: TGTGCCAGCAGTTACCTGACACAGATAGGGTTCAATGAGCAGTTCTTC.

This clonotype occurred a few times. The rearrangement links TRBV25-1 to TRBJ2-7; 8 bases line up with TRBD2. This CDR3 region has 15 residues. Germline loops: CDR1 MGHDK, CDR2 SYGVNS. V was pared by 4 bases and J by 2 bases, with 7 bases of the junction left unmatched. Here the CDR3 DNA reads TGTGCCAGCAGTGGGCTAGCGGGTCCCCCCTACGAGCAGTACTTC. Protein product: CASSGLAGPPYEQYF.

This clonotype was seen at least ten times. V usage is TRBV29-1 and J usage is TRBJ2-1, with 7 nucleotides matching TRBD2. V was pared by 3 bases and J by 6 bases, with 2 bases of the junction left unmatched. Germline V gene lookup returns CDR1 SQVTM and CDR2 ANQGSEA. CDR3 size: 12 residues. The CDR3 here is CSVEPGGNEQFF. The CDR3 DNA reads TGCAGCGTTGAGCCGGGAGGCAATGAGCAGTTCTTC.

This clonotype was counted between two and nine times. This rearrangement joins TRBV29-1 to TRBJ2-7; weak D call: TRBD1 (5 bases). V was shortened by 2 bases and J by 3 bases, with 5 bases between the two germline ends. In germline, CDR1 is SQVTM, CDR2 ANQGSEA. The CDR3 extends over 11 amino acids. DNA of the CDR3: TGCAGCGTTGAACAGGGCTACGAGCAGTACGTC. It is translated as CSVEQGYEQYV.

The J gene is TRBJ1-1, the V gene TRBV3-1; D not resolved. CDR1 and CDR2 (germline): LGHDT, YNNKEL (reference sequence). Trimming shortened V by 1 base and J by 12 bases, and 15 bases separated the two germline ends. The CDR3 has 13 amino acids. CDR3 in amino acids: CASSQGILPRPFF. The CDR3 region has the DNA TGTGCCAGCAGCCAAGGGATACTCCCGAGGCCTTTCTTT.

The CDR3 reads CASSWAEPNSPLHF. For the CDR3, the DNA is TGTGCCAGCAGCTGGGCCGAACCTAATTCACCCCTCCACTTT. The V gene is TRBV5-5, the J gene TRBJ1-6; D not resolved. Trimming took off 3 bases at V and 6 bases at J, with 10 bases between the two ends. CDR1 and CDR2 (germline): SGHKS, YYEKEE (reference sequence). CDR3 length: 14 residues.

This clonotype was counted many times. The chain recombines TRBV28 with TRBJ2-7, with 7 bases aligning to TRBD2. The CDR3 loop spans 13 amino acids. The V gene end was trimmed by 6 bases and the J gene end by 5 bases; junction bases not matched to a gene: 7. Looked up from germline, CDR1 is MDHEN and CDR2 is SYDVKM. The CDR3 spells CASRKTSFHEQYF. The CDR3 DNA follows: TGTGCCAGCAGAAAGACTAGCTTCCACGAGCAGTACTTC.

The chain joins TRBV7-2 to TRBJ2-5; D is undetermined. This CDR3 comprises 14 residues. Germline-derived CDR1 and CDR2 are SGHTA and FQGNSA. V was pared by 0 bases and J by 3 bases, with 8 bases between. The CDR3 loop reads CASSLAGMEETQYF. The CDR3 coding sequence is TGTGCCAGCAGCTTAGCGGGGATGGAAGAGACCCAGTACTTC. Complete variable domain (other parts from reference TRBV7-2 and TRBJ2-5): GAGVSQSPSNKVTEKGKDVELRCDPISGHTALYWYRQSLGQGLEFLIYFQGNSAPDKSGLPSDRFSAERTGGSVSTLTIQRTQQEDSAVYLCASSLAGMEETQYFGPGTRLLVL.

V gene TRBV11-3 combines with J gene TRBJ2-1; 8 nucleotides match TRBD2. V trimming: 1 base; J trimming: 7 bases; junction bases outside the gene matches: 6. The V gene's germline CDR1 is SGHNT and CDR2 YENEEA. This CDR3 has 15 residues. CDR3 nucleotides: TGTGCCAGCAGCTTAGTTCCGGGAGGGTGGAATGAGCAGTTCTTC. Protein product: CASSLVPGGWNEQFF.

This clonotype has at least ten counts. The chain employs TRBV6-5 and TRBJ2-7, with D maybe TRBD2 (5 bases). The V gene's germline CDR1 is MNHEY and CDR2 SVGAGI. The CDR3 spans 17 residues. V was shortened by 0 bases and J by 3 bases, with 18 bases between the two germline ends. CDR3 in amino acids: CASSYSNRLIRIYEQYV. As DNA, the CDR3 is TGTGCCAGCAGTTACTCGAACAGACTAATCCGAATCTACGAGCAGTACGTC.

This clonotype has a count of ten or more. This rearrangement joins TRBV6-2 or TRBV6-3 to TRBJ1-1; TRBD1 matches 9 bases. CDR3 length: 13 residues. After removal of 5 bases from V and 7 bases from J, the junction contained 5 bases not matched to a gene. Germline CDR1 and CDR2: MNHEY and SVGEGT. In nucleotides, the CDR3 is TGTGCCAGCAGTATCGACAGGGGGAATGAAGCTTTCTTT. It codes for CASSIDRGNEAFF.

V gene TRBV10-2 combines with J gene TRBJ1-1; a possible D gene is TRBD1 (5 bases). The length of the CDR3 is 13 residues. The V and J ends lost 9 bases and 0 bases respectively, with 11 bases between them. CDR1 and CDR2 from the germline V gene are WSHSY and SAAADI. CDR3: CASIQEMNTEAFF. Written as DNA, the CDR3 is TGCGCCAGTATACAGGAAATGAACACTGAAGCTTTCTTT.

This clonotype has at least ten counts. The rearrangement uses TRBV12-3 or TRBV12-4 and TRBJ2-7; 7 positions match TRBD1. Trimming cost V 2 bases and J 4 bases; bases outside gene matches: 2. The CDR3 extends over 13 amino acids. The CDR3 loop is CASSLLTGYEQYF. CDR3 bases: TGTGCCAGCAGTTTACTGACAGGGTACGAGCAGTACTTC.

This clonotype was observed at least ten times. This rearrangement joins TRBV3-1 to TRBJ2-3, with TRBD2 identical over 7 bases. There are 16 residues in the CDR3. The V and J ends lost 5 bases and 4 bases, in that order; junction bases with no gene match: 12. Germline loops: CDR1 LGHDT, CDR2 YNNKEL (reference sequence). The CDR3 DNA follows: TGTGCCAGCAGCATAGTAGCGGGCGGGCAGCCAGATACGCAGTATTTT. This encodes CASSIVAGGQPDTQYF.